This TCR beta chain was captured in a study of T cells in Graves' hyperthyroidism and ophthalmopathy. Overall study: Any treatment followed the collection of peripheral blood at initial diagnosis. Study results and caveats: Ophthalmopathy could be told apart from stable hyperthyroidism with a 13 V-J model.

Amplified regions were TCR beta CDR3 sequences from RNA transcripts. HTBI primers were employed in a first-round RT-PCR of the TCR CDR3. Using its own MiXCR run on the multiplex PCR reads, TCRdb lists one record per CDR3 protein. The data hold more than 650,000 distinct CDR3 sequences, with 12% to 15% observed a single time. Every diagnosis used clinical symptoms, serum thyroxine and TRAb, thyroid ultrasound and orbital computed tomography. At least ten counts were recorded for this clonotype. Its antigen is undetermined. Trimming took 1 base from V and 8 from J, leaving 8 bases between them. The germline V gene encodes CDR1 LGHDT and CDR2 YNNKEL (reference sequence). The CDR3 consists of 12 residues.

Sequencing was carried out using blood. The receptor was isolated from a woman aged 18 to 35 with Graves' hyperthyroidism. This chain uses TRBV3-1 with TRBJ1-1; D call uncertain. CDR3 loop: CASSQGRGEAFF. CDR3 nucleotide sequence: TGTGCCAGCAGCCAAGGTCGGGGAGAAGCTTTCTTT.